This TCR beta chain emerged from a study of human T cells and chemical hapten exposure. About the research overall: Patch testing placed 0.01% DPC on the upper back, with readings at 6 days.

In its sample, this clonotype was seen a few times. Because the CDR3's place on the DNA is in doubt, the DNA is left out and the CDR3 is given as listed by TCRdb. TCRdb re-analysed the RACE reads in MiXCR, keeping a single row per CDR3 protein. The data contain nearly 350,000 distinct CDR3 sequences, about 7% of them seen just once; the ten biggest clones take up about 8%. Regarding time point: patch test 1, 2 weeks after DPC sensitization. The sample's treatment: therapeutic diphenylcyclopropenone sensitization with weekly scalp DPC. The study drew its donors from alopecia patients who were 18 to 70 years old and suitable for DPC. The TCR was taken from a woman aged 18-29 years with alopecia areata. Some clones in this sample may be carry-over from other donors' samples. This sample comprised whole blood, obtained in connection with sensitization to the hapten diphenylcyclopropenone (DPC).

CDR3 region: CASTHLTMATPSVRGPEGTYGYTF. The rearrangement links TRBV6-2 or TRBV6-3 to TRBJ1-2. The CDR3 contains 24 residues when both ends are counted. Germline V gene sequence: CDR1 MNHEY, CDR2 SVGEGT.